This T cell receptor beta chain was sequenced for a study of shared clonotypes between healthy human individuals. This clone was detected many times. The sample carries other DNA sequences with the same CDR3. The CDR3 is 14 amino acids. Deletions cut 1 base from V and 3 bases from J, with 6 bases between. Germline CDR1 and CDR2: SGHAT and FQNNGV. Produced via immunoSEQ multiplex PCR; TCRdb's table is partial and in-frame only. Here the sample spans 900,000 to 1,200,000 clones, 70% to 80% being singletons. Sequencing was done on a sample of memory CD4+ T cells from PBMCs. Described subset: CD45RA-negative fraction. The clonotype comes from a man between 18 and 29 years old in good health. Some clones in this sample may be carry-over from other donors' samples. The chain links TRBV11-2 to TRBJ2-2; D unresolved. This CDR3 reads CASSLVRYTGELFF. The CDR3 DNA reads TGTGCCAGCAGCTTAGTCAGATACACCGGGGAGCTGTTTTTT.